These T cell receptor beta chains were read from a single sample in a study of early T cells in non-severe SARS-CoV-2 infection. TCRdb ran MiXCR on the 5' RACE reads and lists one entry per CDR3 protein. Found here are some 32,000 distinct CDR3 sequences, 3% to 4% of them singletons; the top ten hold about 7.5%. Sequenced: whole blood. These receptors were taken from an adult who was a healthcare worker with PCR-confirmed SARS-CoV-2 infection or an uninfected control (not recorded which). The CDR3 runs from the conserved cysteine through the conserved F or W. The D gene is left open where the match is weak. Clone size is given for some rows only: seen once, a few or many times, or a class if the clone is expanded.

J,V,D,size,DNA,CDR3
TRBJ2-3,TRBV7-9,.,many,TGTGCCAGCAGCTTAGTTATGGATACGCAGTATTTT,CASSLVMDTQYF
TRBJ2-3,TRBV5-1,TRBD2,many,TGCGCCAGCAGCTTGAGAGGGCTAGCGGGGGCGGCAGAGACGCAGTATTTT,CASSLRGLAGAAETQYF
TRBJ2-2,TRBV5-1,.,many,TGCGCCAGCGGTACGACAGGGAACACCGGGGAGCTGTTTTTT,CASGTTGNTGELFF
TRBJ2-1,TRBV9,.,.,TGTGCCAGCAGCGCTATAGCAGAGCCGGTCAATGAGCAGTTCTTC,CASSAIAEPVNEQFF
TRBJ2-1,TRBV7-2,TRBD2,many,TGTGCCAGCAGCGCCCTTCTAGCGGGGGGCCAAAATGAGCAGTTCTTC,CASSALLAGGQNEQFF
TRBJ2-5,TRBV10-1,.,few,TGCGCCAGCAGTGCGGCAGGGGCAGAGACCCAGTACTTC,CASSAAGAETQYF
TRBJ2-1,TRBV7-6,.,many,TGTGCCAGCAGCCCGCCCACTAGACACAATGAGCAGTTCTTC,CASSPPTRHNEQFF
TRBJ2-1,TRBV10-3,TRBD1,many,TGTGCCATCAGTCCACAGGGGGCGATCGGCAATGAGCAGTTCTTC,CAISPQGAIGNEQFF
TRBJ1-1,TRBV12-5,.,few,TGTGCTAGTGGTTTGCCTACACAGGGGAACACTGAAGCTTTCTTT,CASGLPTQGNTEAFF
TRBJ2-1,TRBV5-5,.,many,TGTGCCAGCACCCCTCAGGAGGGATCCTACAATGAGCAGTTCTTC,CASTPQEGSYNEQFF
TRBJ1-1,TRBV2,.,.,TGTGCCAGCAGTGAAGATAGGGGGACTGAAGCTTTCTTT,CASSEDRGTEAFF
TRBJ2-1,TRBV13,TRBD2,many,TGTGCCAGCAGCTTAGTTCGGGGACTAGATTCTGAGCAGTTCTTC,CASSLVRGLDSEQFF
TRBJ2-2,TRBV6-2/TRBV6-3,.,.,TGTGCCAGCAGTTACTCCTTCACCGGGGAGCTGTTTTTT,CASSYSFTGELFF
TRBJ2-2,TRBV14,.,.,TGTGCCAGCAGCCAAGGGATCGGGGAGCTGTTTTTT,CASSQGIGELFF
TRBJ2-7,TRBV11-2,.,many,TGTGCCAGCAGCGCCACAGCTTACGAGCAGTACTTC,CASSATAYEQYF
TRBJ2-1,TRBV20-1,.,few,TGCAGTGCTCTTCTAGCATTTGGGTTAAGGGAGCAGTTCTTC,CSALLAFGLREQFF
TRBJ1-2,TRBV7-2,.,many,TGTGCCAGCAGCTCCGTTGGCTATGGCTACACCTTC,CASSSVGYGYTF
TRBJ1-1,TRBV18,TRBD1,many,TGTGCCAGCCGACAGGGCGGGGACACTGAAGCTTTCTTT,CASRQGGDTEAFF
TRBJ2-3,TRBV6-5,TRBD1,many,TGTGCCAGCAGTTACTCCGAGACAGGGGACACAGATACGCAGTATTTT,CASSYSETGDTDTQYF
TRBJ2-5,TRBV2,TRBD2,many,TGTGCCAGTGAACTAGCGGAAGCACAAGAGACCCAGTACTTC,CASELAEAQETQYF
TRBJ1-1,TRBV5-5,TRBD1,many,TGTGCCAGCAGCTTTGCCCCCCGGGACAGTGAAGCTTTCTTT,CASSFAPRDSEAFF
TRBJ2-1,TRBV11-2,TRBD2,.,TGTGCCAGCAGCTTAGATCTCGGGAGGGCCTCCTACAATGAGCAGTTCTTC,CASSLDLGRASYNEQFF
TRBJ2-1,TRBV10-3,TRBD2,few,TGTGCCATCAGCCCGGGACTAGCGGGAAACAATGAGCAGTTCTTC,CAISPGLAGNNEQFF
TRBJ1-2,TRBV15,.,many,TGTGCCACCAGCAGAGATATCGGTATGGCTGGCTACACCTTC,CATSRDIGMAGYTF
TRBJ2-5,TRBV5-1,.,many,TGCGCCAGCAGCGGGACTTCGCAAGAGACCCAGTACTTC,CASSGTSQETQYF
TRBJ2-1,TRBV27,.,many,TGTGCCAGCAGTTTAAAGGGGGACAATGAGCAGTTCTTC,CASSLKGDNEQFF
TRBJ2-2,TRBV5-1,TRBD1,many,TGCGCCAGCAGCTTGGGGGACAGGCAAGCATGGGAGCTGTTTTTT,CASSLGDRQAWELFF
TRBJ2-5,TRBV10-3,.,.,TGTGCCATCAGTGCAGGCCAAGAGACCCAGTACTTC,CAISAGQETQYF
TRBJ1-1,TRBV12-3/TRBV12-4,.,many,TGTGCCAGCAAGTGGGGCGAGAACACTGAAGCTTTCTTT,CASKWGENTEAFF
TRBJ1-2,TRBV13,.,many,TGTGCCAGCAGCTTGACCTTAGCTAACTATGGCTACACCTTC,CASSLTLANYGYTF
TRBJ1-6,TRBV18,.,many,TGTGCCAGCTCATCTAAGGGTTTCGATTCACCCCTCCACTTT,CASSSKGFDSPLHF
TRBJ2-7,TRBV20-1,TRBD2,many,TGCAGTGCTAGAGGGACATCGGGACTAGCGCACGAGCAGTACTTC,CSARGTSGLAHEQYF
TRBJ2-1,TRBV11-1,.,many,TGTGCCAGCAGCCCCCATAGACCGGCTGAGCAGTTCTTC,CASSPHRPAEQFF
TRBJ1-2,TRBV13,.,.,TGTGCCAGCAGCTTAGTCAGGGGTGATGGCTACACCTTC,CASSLVRGDGYTF
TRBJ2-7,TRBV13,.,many,TGTGCCAGCAGCCGCTCGGAGGGGGCGAGGTACGAGCAGTACTTC,CASSRSEGARYEQYF
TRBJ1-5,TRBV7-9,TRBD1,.,TGTGCCAGCAGCCCTCGGGACAGCAGAAATCAGCCCCAGCATTTT,CASSPRDSRNQPQHF
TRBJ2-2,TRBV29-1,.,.,TGCAGCGTTGCATTCAGGACCAATCCACCCGGGGAGCTGTTTTTT,CSVAFRTNPPGELFF
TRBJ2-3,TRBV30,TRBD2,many,TGTGCCTGGGGAGCGGGGGCCACAGATACGCAGTATTTT,CAWGAGATDTQYF
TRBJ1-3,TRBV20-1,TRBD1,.,TGCAGTGCTAGAACAGGGGGTTCAAACACCATATATTTT,CSARTGGSNTIYF
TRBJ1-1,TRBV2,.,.,TGTGCGGGCCTCCGGAACACTGAAGCTTTCTTT,CAGLRNTEAFF
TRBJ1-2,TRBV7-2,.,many,TGTGCCAGCAGCTCCCAGCGAGATGGCTACACCTTC,CASSSQRDGYTF
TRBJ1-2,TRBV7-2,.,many,TGTGCCAGCAGCGAAGGACACGGTCACTATGGCTACACCTTC,CASSEGHGHYGYTF
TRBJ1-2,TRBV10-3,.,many,TGTGCCATCAGTGACATGACAAGTGGGTATGGCTACACCTTC,CAISDMTSGYGYTF
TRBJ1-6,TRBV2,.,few,TGTGCCAGCAGTGATCCTCATAACTCCTATAATTCACCCCTCCACTTT,CASSDPHNSYNSPLHF
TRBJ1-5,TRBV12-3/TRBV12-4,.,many,TGTGCCAGCACCGTGAGCAGGCTCAATCAGCCCCAGCATTTT,CASTVSRLNQPQHF
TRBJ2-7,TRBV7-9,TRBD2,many,TGTGCCAGCAGCGCGCGGTCCGGGACTAGCGGCTTCCCCTACGAGCAGTACTTC,CASSARSGTSGFPYEQYF
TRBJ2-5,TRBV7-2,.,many,TGTGCCAGCAGCTTGAACCGGGAGACCCAGTACTTC,CASSLNRETQYF
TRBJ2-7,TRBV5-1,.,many,TGCGCCAGCAGCTTGGGGGGTAGCGGCTCCTACGAGCAGTACTTC,CASSLGGSGSYEQYF
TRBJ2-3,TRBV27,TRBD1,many,TGTGCCAGCAGTTTTGGGGGACAGGGAACAGATACGCAGTATTTT,CASSFGGQGTDTQYF
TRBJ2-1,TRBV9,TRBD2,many,TGTGCCAGCAGCGTTCTGAGCGGGGTGAATGAGCAGTTCTTC,CASSVLSGVNEQFF
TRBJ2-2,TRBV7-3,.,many,TGTGCCAGCAGCTTGGGACCGACGAACACCGGGGAGCTGTTTTTT,CASSLGPTNTGELFF
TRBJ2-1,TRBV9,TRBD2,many,TGTGCCAGCAGCGTAGCTTCAGGACTAGCGGAATACAATGAGCAGTTCTTC,CASSVASGLAEYNEQFF
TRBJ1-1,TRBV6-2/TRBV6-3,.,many,TGTGCCAGCAGTTATTATGGGGGGAACACTGAAGCTTTCTTT,CASSYYGGNTEAFF
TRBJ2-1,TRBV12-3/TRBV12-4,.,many,TGTGCCAGCAGCACCACGACTATTTCCTACAATGAGCAGTTCTTC,CASSTTTISYNEQFF
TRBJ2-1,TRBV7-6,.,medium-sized,TGTGCCAGCAGCTTCAAGAACCCTCGGGATGAGCAGTTCTTC,CASSFKNPRDEQFF
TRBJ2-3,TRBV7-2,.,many,TGTGCCAGCAGCTTAGGTGGTGGAGGTCAGTGGGATACGCAGTATTTT,CASSLGGGGQWDTQYF
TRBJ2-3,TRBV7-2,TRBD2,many,TGTGCCAGCAGCTGGGGACTAGGGGACACAGATACGCAGTATTTT,CASSWGLGDTDTQYF
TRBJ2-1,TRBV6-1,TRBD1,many,TGTGCCAGCTCCTGGACAGGGGGTTTATTCCAGTTCTTC,CASSWTGGLFQFF
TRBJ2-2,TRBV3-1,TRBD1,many,TGTGCCAGCAGCCAACTTCGACAGGGGGCAAACACCGGGGAGCTGTTTTTT,CASSQLRQGANTGELFF